The 27 T cell receptor beta chains below were found in one sample sequenced in a study of CD8 T cells in Susac syndrome. An input of about 0.45 to 1 ug of RNA was subjected to reverse transcription using random hexamers. TCRdb used MiXCR to reprocess the immunoSEQ multiplex PCR reads, holding one entry per CDR3 protein. This table holds over 70,000 distinct CDR3 sequences, around 96% found once. The sequenced sample was CD8+ T cells from PBMCs. These receptors were obtained from a human donor with Susac syndrome.

This chain uses TRBV2 with TRBJ2-1; no firm D call. Trimming took off 6 bases at V and 5 bases at J, with 5 bases between the two ends. Per the germline V gene, CDR1 is SNHLY and CDR2 is FYNNEI. CDR3 size: 11 residues. CDR3 protein: CASRDDNEQFF. The CDR3 nucleotides are TGTGCCAGCAGGGACGACAATGAGCAGTTCTTC. Complete variable domain (other parts from reference TRBV2 and TRBJ2-1): EPEVTQTPSHQVTQMGQEVILRCVPISNHLYFYWYRQILGQKVEFLVSFYNNEISEKSEIFDDQFSVERPDGSNFTLKIRSTKLEDSAMYFCASRDDNEQFFGPGTRLTVL.

The genes are TRBV12-3 or TRBV12-4 and TRBJ1-6; D uncertain. The CDR3 spans 16 residues. Trimming pared 5 bases from V and 7 bases from J, leaving 18 bases between. CDR3 bases: TGTGCCAGCAGTAGCCTTCCCGGACGGAGGAATTCACCCCTCCACTTT. This translates into CASSSLPGRRNSPLHF.

The CDR3: CASSLFRPQSRDRGNGETQYF. The CDR3 DNA reads as TGTGCCAGCAGCTTATTTCGACCACAGTCCCGGGACAGGGGTAACGGAGAGACCCAGTACTTC. This chain links TRBV7-8 with TRBJ2-5, with TRBD1 matching 10 bases. Germline assignment: CDR1 SGHVS and CDR2 FQNEAQ. Trimming removed 2 bases from V and 4 bases from J; junction bases left unmatched: 22. This CDR3 has 21 residues.

The chain employs TRBV20-1 and TRBJ2-7; tentative D call: TRBD2 (6 bases). There are 15 residues in the CDR3. Germline values: CDR1 DFQATT, CDR2 SNEGSKA (reference sequence). Trimming left V 0 bases short and J 6 bases short, with 18 bases between. In DNA, the CDR3 is TGCAGTGCTAGAGATCTGGAGGGAACGGTTCTCGAGCAGTACTTC. It is translated as CSARDLEGTVLEQYF.

The chain's CDR3 is CASSIGQGASGANVLTF. The DNA for the CDR3 is TGTGCCAGCAGTATCGGACAGGGGGCTTCCGGGGCCAACGTCCTGACTTTC. The chain carries TRBV12-3 or TRBV12-4 and TRBJ2-6; 11 bases are a match to TRBD1. The CDR3 totals 17 residues. Trimming took 5 bases from V and 4 from J; bases not matched to a gene: 7.

The chain has TRBV3-1 and TRBJ1-4; 10 positions match TRBD1. V lost 4 bases, J lost 7 bases, and 6 bases stayed unmatched. Germline CDR1 and CDR2: LGHDT and YNNKEL (reference sequence). The CDR3 is made up of 15 amino acids. CDR3 sequence: CASSLGTGAGEKLFF. Written as DNA, the CDR3 is TGTGCCAGCAGCCTTGGGACAGGGGCGGGTGAAAAACTGTTTTTT. The whole variable domain, filled in from reference TRBV3-1 and TRBJ1-4, reads DTAVSQTPKYLVTQMGNDKSIKCEQNLGHDTMYWYKQDSKKFLKIMFSYNNKELIINETVPNRFSPKSPDKAHLNLHINSLELGDSAVYFCASSLGTGAGEKLFFGSGTQLSVL.

J is TRBJ2-7 and V is TRBV30; D unresolved. The V gene lost 0 bases and the J gene lost 1 base, with 7 bases spanning the gap. The CDR3 is 13 amino acids. CDR1 is GTSNPN and CDR2 is SVGIG in the germline V gene (reference sequence). The CDR3 here is CAWSVGKSYEQYF. CDR3 DNA sequence: TGTGCCTGGAGTGTGGGAAAATCCTACGAGCAGTACTTC.

The V call is TRBV7-2, the J call TRBJ2-7, with D possibly matching TRBD2 (5 bases). Per the germline V gene, CDR1 is SGHTA and CDR2 is FQGNSA. The V end was cut by 1 base, the J end by 2 bases, with 6 bases between. The CDR3 consists of 13 residues. The chain's CDR3 is CASSLGGPYEQYF. Written as DNA, the CDR3 is TGTGCCAGCAGCTTAGGAGGGCCCTACGAGCAGTACTTC.

The chain recombines TRBV20-1 with TRBJ1-2; TRBD1 might be the D (5 bases). This CDR3 spans 14 amino acids. The germline V gene encodes CDR1 DFQATT and CDR2 SNEGSKA (reference sequence). The germline V and J ends were trimmed by 3 bases and 4 bases, with 15 bases remaining between them. Written as DNA, the CDR3 is TGCAGTGCTAGGGATACCGACAGAACCTATGGCTACACCTTC. Translation: CSARDTDRTYGYTF.

This chain links TRBV18 with TRBJ1-1, with no clear D. In germline, CDR1 is KGHSH, CDR2 LQKENI. V dropped 3 bases and J dropped 1 base, with 6 bases sitting between them. CDR3 length equals 13 residues. The chain's CDR3 is CASSPASNTEAFF. The CDR3 DNA follows: TGTGCCAGCTCACCGGCCTCGAACACTGAAGCTTTCTTT.

This rearrangement joins TRBV11-1 to TRBJ2-1; possibly TRBD1 for D (5 bases). Germline lookup yields CDR1 SGHAT and CDR2 FQDESV (reference sequence). CDR3 length: 13 amino acids. V shed 5 bases and J shed 7 bases, with 12 bases lying between them. CDR3: CASSLNQGNEQFF. The CDR3, as DNA: TGTGCCAGCAGCCTCAATCAGGGAAATGAGCAGTTCTTC.

As DNA, the CDR3 is TGTGCCAGCAATCCCTTGGGGTACCAAGAGACCCAGTACTTC. It specifies CASNPLGYQETQYF. The chain uses TRBV6-5 and TRBJ2-5; unclear D gene. Per the germline V gene, CDR1 is MNHEY and CDR2 is SVGAGI. V was trimmed by 7 bases and J by 0 bases, leaving 12 bases between them. This CDR3 is 14 amino acids long.

The chain is built from TRBV5-1 and TRBJ2-5; TRBD2 is a possible D gene (5 bases). From germline, CDR1 is SGHRS and CDR2 YFSETQ. The V and J ends lost 2 bases and 3 bases respectively, with 17 bases between them. This CDR3 contains 16 residues. The CDR3 region is CASSLSWTPGKETQYF. The CDR3 region has the DNA TGCGCCAGCAGCTTATCCTGGACCCCCGGGAAAGAGACCCAGTACTTC. The full variable domain, in which reference TRBV5-1 and TRBJ2-5 provide the parts outside the CDR3, is KAGVTQTPRYLIKTRGQQVTLSCSPISGHRSVSWYQQTPGQGLQFLFEYFSETQRNKGNFPGRFSGRQFSNSRSEMNVSTLELGDSALYLCASSLSWTPGKETQYFGPGTRLLVL.

CDR3 sequence: CASSYSEETEAFF. The DNA for the CDR3 is TGTGCCAGCAGTTACTCGGAGGAAACTGAAGCTTTCTTT. This chain connects TRBV6-2 or TRBV6-3 to TRBJ1-1, with D uncertain. Deletions cut 0 bases from V and 5 bases from J, with 7 bases between. Germline CDR1 is MNHEY and CDR2 is SVGEGT. The CDR3 runs 13 residues.

The chain is built from TRBV9 and TRBJ1-1, with D possibly TRBD1 on 6 matching bases. Germline V gene data show CDR1 as SGDLS and CDR2 as YYNGEE. The CDR3 contains 14 residues. Trimming removed 1 base at V and 2 bases at J, with 9 bases between. CDR3 in amino acids: CASSVRQVNTEAFF. DNA of the CDR3: TGTGCCAGCAGCGTACGACAGGTCAACACTGAAGCTTTCTTT.

V is TRBV11-2 and J is TRBJ2-5; 16 bases match TRBD2. Trimming at V came to 4 bases and at J to 2 bases, leaving 19 bases not matched to a gene. CDR3 size: 22 residues. Germline assignment: CDR1 SGHAT and CDR2 FQNNGV. CDR3 residues: CASSSSPTGLPGLAGGQETQYF. The CDR3 DNA follows: TGTGCCAGCAGCTCCTCGCCGACAGGGTTGCCGGGACTAGCGGGGGGGCAAGAGACCCAGTACTTC.

The chain carries TRBV5-4 and TRBJ1-2; D gene unclear. The CDR3 is made up of 15 amino acids. Trimming shortened V by 1 base and J by 5 bases, and 15 bases separated the two germline ends. The germline V gene has CDR1 SGHNT and CDR2 YYREEE (reference sequence). The CDR3, as DNA: TGTGCCAGCAGCTTGAGCCCCGGGATTCTATATGGCTACACCTTC. Translated: CASSLSPGILYGYTF.

This sequence joins TRBV6-4 and TRBJ2-1; 14 bases are shared with TRBD2. From germline, CDR1 is MRHNA and CDR2 SNTAGT. CDR3 length: 16 amino acids. V shed 4 bases, J shed 9 bases, and the junction held 8 bases outside the gene matches. The CDR3 region is CASSATSGGALLEQFF. CDR3 sequence (DNA): TGTGCCAGCAGTGCGACTAGCGGGGGGGCCCTGCTTGAGCAGTTCTTC.

This clonotype turned up a few times. The gene calls are TRBV5-1 and TRBJ2-2, with D hard to call. The germline V gene has CDR1 SGHRS and CDR2 YFSETQ. The V end was cut by 0 bases, the J end by 0 bases, with 9 bases between. CDR3 length: 16 residues. The CDR3 sequence is CASSLEGRTNTGELFF. CDR3 DNA: TGCGCCAGCAGCTTGGAGGGCAGAACGAACACCGGGGAGCTGTTTTTT.

The V call is TRBV20-1, the J call TRBJ2-3; D gene ambiguous. Germline CDR1 and CDR2: DFQATT and SNEGSKA (reference sequence). Deletions cut 0 bases from V and 0 bases from J, with 10 bases between. The CDR3 consists of 15 residues. CDR3 loop: CSARERVRSTDTQYF. The CDR3 DNA follows: TGCAGTGCTAGAGAAAGGGTCCGCAGCACAGATACGCAGTATTTT.

The chain couples TRBV7-8 to TRBJ2-7, with D uncertain. Trimming removed 5 bases from V and 2 bases from J, with 19 bases in between. Germline V gene data show CDR1 as SGHVS and CDR2 as FQNEAQ. The CDR3 spans 16 residues. The CDR3 reads CASSIPLGQAPYEQYF. Written as DNA, the CDR3 is TGTGCCAGCAGCATTCCATTGGGTCAGGCCCCCTACGAGCAGTACTTC.

The chain has TRBV20-1 and TRBJ2-7; 9 bases align to TRBD1. V shed 5 bases and J 2 bases; nucleotides not matched to a gene: 4. This CDR3 has 13 amino acids. In germline, CDR1 is DFQATT, CDR2 SNEGSKA (reference sequence). The CDR3 loop reads CSARRTGAYEQYF. As DNA, the CDR3 is TGCAGTGCTCGAAGGACAGGGGCCTACGAGCAGTACTTC.

The chain combines TRBV28 with TRBJ2-7, with D hard to call. Germline CDR1 MDHEN, CDR2 SYDVKM. Between the trimmed V and J ends, which lost 2 bases and 6 bases, there was a span of 8 bases. The CDR3 length is 12 residues. Written as DNA, the CDR3 is TGTGCCAGCAGTTTAAACCCCAGCGAGCAGTACTTC. The encoded protein is CASSLNPSEQYF.

The chain links TRBV11-1 to TRBJ1-1, with a possible D match to TRBD1 (5 bases). Germline CDR1 is SGHAT and CDR2 is FQDESV (reference sequence). Trimming removed 3 bases from V and 2 bases from J, with 7 bases in between. The CDR3 length is 13 residues. The CDR3 is CASSFRGNTEAFF. CDR3 bases: TGTGCCAGCAGCTTTAGGGGAAACACTGAAGCTTTCTTT.

The rearrangement joins TRBV4-3 to TRBJ2-7, with 13 nucleotides matching TRBD2. The germline V gene has CDR1 LGHNA and CDR2 YSLEER. V lost 2 bases and J lost 0; bases outside the gene matches: 4. This CDR3 spans 17 amino acids. CDR3: CASSQTSGGAGSYEQYF. The CDR3 DNA reads as TGCGCCAGCAGCCAAACTAGCGGGGGGGCCGGCTCCTACGAGCAGTACTTC.

The chain uses TRBV15 and TRBJ2-5; TRBD1 matches at 7 bases. This CDR3 region has 13 residues. V was clipped by 6 bases and J by 0 bases; unmatched bases: 1. Per germline, CDR1 LNHNV and CDR2 YYDKDF (reference sequence). CDR3 amino acids: CATRGTDQETQYF. DNA of the CDR3: TGTGCCACCAGGGGGACAGACCAAGAGACCCAGTACTTC.

The chain employs TRBV6-2 or TRBV6-3 and TRBJ1-6; 9 bases align to TRBD1. Germline V lookup: CDR1 MNHEY, CDR2 SVGEGT. Trimming at V came to 6 bases and at J to 10 bases, leaving 10 bases not matched to a gene. CDR3 size: 15 residues. The CDR3 loop is CASSSPQGAGSPLHF. In DNA form, the CDR3 reads TGTGCCAGCAGCTCTCCACAGGGGGCAGGCTCACCCCTCCACTTT.